These T cell receptor beta chains were read from a single sample in a study of T cell repertoires in cytomegalovirus infection. MiXCR, run by TCRdb on the reads, gives a single entry per CDR3 protein. The sample contains about 330,000 distinct CDR3 sequences, 9.5% of which appear only once. Sequenced input: PBMCs. All receptors derive from a human donor in good health (CMV status not recorded). Some clones in this sample may be carry-over from other donors' samples. Both conserved end residues are part of each CDR3. A D gene is named only where the DNA matches it firmly. The size entry is marked missing in some rows and otherwise reads once, few, many or a size class.

j_gene,abundance,v_gene,d_gene,CDR3aa,CDR3nt
TRBJ2-7,many,TRBV2,TRBD1,CASQGRGLYEQYF,TGTGCCAGCCAAGGCAGGGGGCTCTACGAGCAGTACTTC
TRBJ2-7,.,TRBV20-1,TRBD2,CSAAPGTRPYEQYF,TGCAGTGCCGCCCCCGGGACTAGACCCTACGAGCAGTACTTC
TRBJ1-6,many,TRBV7-2,.,CASSLGTGTNSPLHF,TGTGCCAGCAGCTTAGGAACAGGGACCAATTCACCCCTCCACTTT
TRBJ1-1,few,TRBV11-2,TRBD1,CASSPRQGASTEAFF,TGTGCCAGCAGCCCTCGACAGGGGGCGAGCACTGAAGCTTTCTTT
TRBJ2-1,.,TRBV7-6,.,CASSRGGGGDEQFF,TGTGCCAGCAGCCGCGGGGGAGGGGGGGATGAGCAGTTCTTC
TRBJ1-2,few,TRBV10-1,.,CASSPGTTNYGYTF,TGCGCCAGCAGCCCTGGGACAACAAACTATGGCTACACCTTC
TRBJ2-1,few,TRBV12-3/TRBV12-4,.,CASSIINEQFF,TGTGCCAGCAGTATCATCAATGAGCAGTTCTTC
TRBJ2-7,few,TRBV7-2,.,CASSIVGSRDEQYF,TGTGCCAGCAGTATTGTGGGGAGCCGGGACGAGCAGTACTTC
TRBJ2-1,few,TRBV28,.,CASSFQRTYNEQFF,TGTGCCAGCAGTTTCCAGAGGACCTACAATGAGCAGTTCTTC
TRBJ2-1,few,TRBV7-8,.,CASSLEVGRAYNEQFF,TGTGCCAGCAGCTTAGAGGTCGGTAGGGCCTACAATGAGCAGTTCTTC
TRBJ2-1,.,TRBV28,TRBD2,CAGSAGGPNNEQFF,TGTGCCGGATCAGCGGGAGGGCCGAACAATGAGCAGTTCTTC
TRBJ2-2,many,TRBV7-2,.,CASSSDFSGELFF,TGTGCCAGCAGCTCGGACTTTTCCGGGGAGCTGTTTTTT
TRBJ1-3,many,TRBV7-2,.,CASSPQYSGNTIYF,TGTGCCAGCAGCCCCCAGTACTCTGGAAACACCATATATTTT
TRBJ1-2,many,TRBV28,.,CASSPDSPRDYGYTF,TGTGCCAGCAGCCCGGACAGCCCACGGGACTATGGCTACACCTTC
TRBJ1-3,.,TRBV20-1,.,CSARSAGNTIYF,TGCAGTGCTAGAAGTGCGGGAAACACCATATATTTT
TRBJ1-2,few,TRBV6-1,.,CASSTSGVYTF,TGTGCCAGCAGTACCTCAGGGGTCTACACCTTC
TRBJ2-5,few,TRBV19,.,CASTPDSSGRETQYF,TGTGCCAGTACTCCAGACTCATCGGGCCGGGAGACCCAGTACTTC
TRBJ2-1,.,TRBV29-1,.,CSVEDYSSGGTTLYNEQFF,TGCAGCGTTGAAGATTATAGTTCGGGCGGGACGACACTTTACAATGAGCAGTTCTTC
TRBJ2-6,many,TRBV10-1,.,CASSESVGTGANVLTF,TGCGCCAGCAGTGAGTCAGTAGGAACTGGGGCCAACGTCCTGACTTTC
TRBJ2-6,few,TRBV20-1,TRBD1,CSATDRGRGGANVLTF,TGCAGTGCTACGGACAGGGGGCGAGGTGGGGCCAACGTCCTGACTTTC
TRBJ2-1,many,TRBV2,.,CASSESLPPRDNEQFF,TGTGCCAGCAGTGAATCCCTACCGCCCCGGGACAATGAGCAGTTCTTC
TRBJ1-5,.,TRBV12-5,.,CASGLVNWPQHF,TGTGCTAGTGGTTTGGTAAATTGGCCCCAGCATTTT
TRBJ1-6,.,TRBV20-1,.,CSAQSRGSYNSPLHF,TGCAGTGCCCAGAGCCGGGGGTCCTATAATTCACCCCTCCACTTT
TRBJ2-6,.,TRBV7-3,.,CASSYPRSSGANVLTF,TGTGCCAGCAGTTATCCCCGGAGCTCTGGGGCCAACGTCCTGACTTTC
TRBJ2-1,many,TRBV7-2,TRBD2,CASSPQTGLAGEANEQFF,TGTGCCAGCAGCCCCCAGACAGGACTAGCGGGAGAAGCCAATGAGCAGTTCTTC
TRBJ2-3,many,TRBV6-2/TRBV6-3,.,CASSYPTEGTQYF,TGTGCCAGCAGTTACCCGACTGAGGGTACGCAGTATTTT
TRBJ2-1,few,TRBV13,.,CASSPRSSYNEQFF,TGTGCCAGCAGCCCCCGAAGCTCCTACAATGAGCAGTTCTTC
TRBJ2-2,.,TRBV20-1,.,CSASNPGELFF,TGCAGTGCTAGTAACCCCGGGGAGCTGTTTTTT
TRBJ2-3,few,TRBV6-1,TRBD1,CASSGRDRPTDTQYF,TGTGCCAGCAGTGGGAGGGACAGGCCAACGGATACGCAGTATTTT
TRBJ2-1,.,TRBV15,.,CATSRDRRGYNEQFF,TGTGCCACCAGCAGAGATAGAAGGGGCTACAATGAGCAGTTCTTC
TRBJ2-1,few,TRBV2,.,CASSEGGPWDEQFF,TGTGCCAGCAGTGAGGGGGGGCCTTGGGATGAGCAGTTCTTC
TRBJ2-1,few,TRBV20-1,.,CSARTGEQFF,TGCAGTGCCCGGACCGGGGAGCAGTTCTTC
TRBJ2-7,.,TRBV7-6,.,CASSSVGHQSPQYF,TGTGCCAGCAGCTCAGTTGGACACCAGTCACCGCAGTACTTC
TRBJ2-5,.,TRBV20-1,TRBD1,CSAKDRGGRETQYF,TGCAGTGCTAAGGACAGGGGCGGTCGAGAGACCCAGTACTTC
TRBJ2-5,many,TRBV12-3/TRBV12-4,.,CASSFRGPEETQYF,TGTGCCAGCAGTTTCCGGGGGCCTGAAGAGACCCAGTACTTC
TRBJ1-5,.,TRBV10-3,.,CAISQSSSRPQHF,TGTGCCATCAGTCAGAGCTCAAGCCGACCCCAGCATTTT
TRBJ2-1,few,TRBV6-2/TRBV6-3,.,CASQGGSSYNEQFF,TGTGCCAGCCAGGGCGGCAGCTCCTACAATGAGCAGTTCTTC
TRBJ2-1,.,TRBV6-5,TRBD2,CASKEAGGPGYNEQFF,TGTGCCAGCAAAGAGGCGGGAGGGCCGGGATACAATGAGCAGTTCTTC
TRBJ1-2,few,TRBV12-3/TRBV12-4,.,CASSLYHREEGYTF,TGTGCCAGCAGTTTATACCACAGGGAGGAGGGCTACACCTTC
TRBJ2-1,few,TRBV6-2/TRBV6-3,TRBD2,CASSYGGAGDNEQFF,TGTGCCAGCAGTTACGGCGGGGCGGGAGACAATGAGCAGTTCTTC
TRBJ1-2,few,TRBV27,.,CASRATGHPPANYGYTF,TGTGCCAGCAGGGCCACGGGACACCCACCCGCTAACTATGGCTACACCTTC
TRBJ2-1,many,TRBV7-2,.,CASSRRFLMEQFF,TGTGCCAGCAGCAGGCGGTTCCTAATGGAGCAGTTCTTC
TRBJ2-1,.,TRBV2,.,CASSRVRNEQFF,TGTGCCAGCAGCAGGGTCAGGAATGAGCAGTTCTTC
TRBJ2-7,.,TRBV28,TRBD1,CAFSRRDRGSYEQYF,TGTGCGTTTTCTCGTCGCGACAGGGGATCCTACGAGCAGTACTTC